This TCR beta chain appears in the sequencing data of a study of blood T cell repertoires in COVID-19. Produced via immunoSEQ multiplex PCR; TCRdb's table is partial and in-frame only. Among 650,000 to 800,000 clones, more than 80% were seen once, and the ten largest hold 0.2% to 0.3%. This clone came up once. Trimming took off 7 bases at V and 0 bases at J, with 7 bases between the two ends. The CDR3 extends over 13 amino acids. This sequence joins TRBV12-3 or TRBV12-4 and TRBJ1-5; no clear D gene. Material for sequencing was peripheral blood. The clonotype originates from a woman between 18 and 29 years old with acute or convalescent COVID-19. This CDR3 is CASMQDSNQPQHF. DNA of the CDR3: TGTGCCAGCATGCAGGATAGCAATCAGCCCCAGCATTTT.